The clone carrying this T cell receptor beta chain occurred many times. Its target is not known. This record belongs to a study of identical twins. TCRdb re-called the 5' RACE reads through MiXCR, storing one row per CDR3 protein. Found here are about 890,000 distinct CDR3 sequences, 9% to 15% of them singletons; the top ten hold 1.5% to 2%. Regarding the study as a whole: Out-of-frame alpha sequences shared by twins were enriched for low generation probability.

Trimming took off 4 bases at V and 6 bases at J, with 15 bases between the two ends. Germline loops: CDR1 MNHEY, CDR2 SVGAGI. The CDR3 has 14 residues. The data also belong to a second study, concerning yellow fever vaccine responses in identical twins.

The chain has TRBV6-5 and TRBJ1-1; possibly TRBD1 for D (5 bases). This clonotype originated in a woman aged 18-29 years in good health. Sequencing was carried out using PBMCs. The CDR3 region has the DNA TGTGCCAGCAGTTTCGGGAATCCGGGGGCTGAAGCTTTCTTT. It codes for CASSFGNPGAEAFF.